The rows below give T cell receptor beta chains drawn from one sample of a study of OX40 agonist ivuxolimab in advanced cancers. Sequenced by immunoSEQ multiplex PCR; TCRdb stores in-frame clones only, minus some. The repertoire holds approximately 81,000 clones, with over 75% as singletons. The input for sequencing was CD4+ or CD8+ T cells sorted from blood, taken in a trial of the OX40 agonist ivuxolimab. The receptors were sampled from an adult with an advanced solid tumor such as melanoma, head and neck, liver or kidney cancer. The CDR3 runs from the conserved cysteine through the conserved F or W. D genes are given only for firm matches. For some rows the clone size is stated as once, few or many, or as a class when expanded; others skip it.

TRBJ1-5,once,.,TRBV19,CASSMLGNQPQHF,TGTGCCAGTAGTATGCTGGGAAATCAGCCCCAGCATTTT
TRBJ2-3,.,TRBD2,TRBV13,CASSEKSGRGADTQYF,TGTGCCAGCAGCGAAAAGAGCGGGAGGGGTGCAGATACGCAGTATTTT
TRBJ2-7,.,TRBD2,TRBV2,CASSDKAGDYEQYF,TGTGCCAGCAGTGACAAAGCGGGAGACTACGAGCAGTACTTC
TRBJ2-5,.,TRBD2,TRBV5-4,CASSSQGLAAGETQYF,TGTGCCAGCAGCTCACAGGGACTAGCGGCTGGGGAGACCCAGTACTTC
TRBJ2-2,.,.,TRBV18,CASSPSLALTPLSTGELFF,TGTGCCAGCTCACCTAGCCTCGCCTTGACTCCCCTATCCACCGGGGAGCTGTTTTTT
TRBJ1-1,.,.,TRBV6-5,CASSYWQDTEAFF,TGTGCCAGCAGTTATTGGCAGGACACTGAAGCTTTCTTT
TRBJ2-3,.,TRBD2,TRBV4-1,CASSPGNGRGAVDTQYF,TGCGCCAGCAGCCCAGGTAATGGGCGGGGGGCCGTGGATACGCAGTATTTT
TRBJ1-2,.,.,TRBV25-1,CASSEQQNYGYTF,TGTGCCAGCAGTGAACAACAAAACTATGGCTACACCTTC
TRBJ2-1,.,.,TRBV25-1,CASTGQGNEQFF,TGTGCCAGTACGGGGCAGGGCAATGAGCAGTTCTTC
TRBJ2-2,.,TRBD1,TRBV27,CASSPLTGATGELFF,TGTGCCAGCAGTCCCCTGACAGGGGCCACCGGGGAGCTGTTTTTT
TRBJ2-1,once,TRBD2,TRBV9,CASSPSRGGQGGEQFF,TGTGCCAGCAGCCCCTCTCGGGGGGGCCAAGGAGGAGAGCAGTTCTTC
TRBJ2-7,once,.,TRBV11-2,CASSLGGSYEQYF,TGTGCCAGCAGCTTAGGGGGAAGCTACGAGCAGTACTTC
TRBJ2-3,.,.,TRBV6-1,CASSESHRTDTQYF,TGTGCCAGCAGTGAATCTCACCGCACAGATACGCAGTATTTT
TRBJ1-1,.,.,TRBV7-6,CASSFAGNAEAFF,TGTGCCAGCAGCTTCGCGGGGAATGCTGAAGCTTTCTTT
TRBJ1-3,.,.,TRBV6-4,CASKPQSSGNTIYF,TGTGCCAGCAAACCCCAAAGCTCTGGAAACACCATATATTTT
TRBJ2-5,.,.,TRBV2,CASSVIQETQYF,TGTGCCAGCAGTGTTATTCAAGAGACCCAGTACTTC
TRBJ1-1,many,.,TRBV19,CASSMRINTEAFF,TGTGCCAGTAGTATGCGGATAAACACTGAAGCTTTCTTT
TRBJ2-7,.,TRBD2,TRBV5-4,CASSSRLASTYEQYF,TGTGCCAGCAGCTCCCGACTAGCGAGTACCTACGAGCAGTACTTC
TRBJ2-2,.,.,TRBV11-3,CASSLERAGELFF,TGTGCCAGCAGCTTAGAGAGGGCCGGGGAGCTGTTTTTT
TRBJ2-5,.,.,TRBV5-1,CASSLSRGAGETQYF,TGCGCCAGCAGCTTGTCCCGGGGGGCGGGAGAGACCCAGTACTTC
TRBJ2-5,.,.,TRBV25-1,CASRGQETQYF,TGTGCCAGCAGGGGTCAAGAGACCCAGTACTTC
TRBJ2-7,.,TRBD1,TRBV20-1,CSAREGQGQYF,TGCAGTGCTAGGGAAGGACAGGGTCAGTACTTC
TRBJ2-1,.,TRBD2,TRBV7-2,CASSFASGGGNNEQFF,TGTGCCAGCAGCTTCGCTAGCGGGGGGGGGAACAATGAGCAGTTCTTC
TRBJ1-2,.,.,TRBV18,CASSPFVRVTRGAMEDGYTF,TGTGCCAGCTCACCATTCGTAAGGGTGACCCGGGGGGCGATGGAGGATGGCTACACCTTC
TRBJ2-3,.,.,TRBV5-1,CASSLASAGRTDTQYF,TGCGCCAGCAGCTTGGCCTCGGCAGGGAGAACAGATACGCAGTATTTT
TRBJ2-7,.,.,TRBV5-8,CASVREETPYEQYF,TGTGCCAGCGTTAGGGAAGAAACTCCCTACGAGCAGTACTTC
TRBJ2-7,.,.,TRBV6-5,CASMGEPYEQYF,TGTGCCAGCATGGGCGAGCCCTACGAGCAGTACTTC
TRBJ1-1,.,.,TRBV7-9,CASSTHRLGRSSEAFF,TGTGCCAGCAGCACCCACAGGTTGGGGAGAAGCTCGGAAGCTTTCTTT
TRBJ2-2,.,TRBD2,TRBV7-9,CASSSRVGGTGELFF,TGTGCCAGCAGCTCCAGGGTCGGGGGGACCGGGGAGCTGTTTTTT
TRBJ1-2,few,.,TRBV25-1,CASSNYGYTF,TGTGCCAGCAGTAACTATGGCTACACCTTC
TRBJ2-5,once,.,TRBV4-3,CASSQPEVGVQETQYF,TGCGCCAGCAGCCAACCAGAGGTGGGGGTTCAAGAGACCCAGTACTTC
TRBJ2-1,.,TRBD2,TRBV7-9,CASSLPGLAGVSEQFF,TGTGCCAGCAGCTTACCGGGACTAGCGGGAGTCAGTGAGCAGTTCTTC
TRBJ1-5,.,TRBD1,TRBV19,CASSRGQGAGTPQHF,TGTGCCAGTAGTAGGGGACAGGGGGCCGGTACGCCCCAGCATTTT
TRBJ2-7,.,TRBD1,TRBV27,CASSLTGFTYEQYF,TGTGCCAGCAGTCTGACAGGGTTTACCTACGAGCAGTACTTC
TRBJ2-7,.,TRBD2,TRBV4-3,CASSREGTSGSPVGNEQYF,TGCGCCAGCAGCCGCGAGGGAACTAGCGGGAGTCCCGTCGGTAACGAGCAGTACTTC
TRBJ2-4,.,.,TRBV6-4,CASSPSPPLQYF,TGTGCCAGCAGCCCCTCCCCCCCCCTTCAGTACTTC
TRBJ1-1,.,.,TRBV5-1,CASSPREGMNTEAFF,TGCGCCAGCAGCCCGCGGGAGGGAATGAACACTGAAGCTTTCTTT
TRBJ2-1,.,TRBD1,TRBV19,CASSPGQYIEQFF,TGTGCCAGTAGTCCGGGACAGTATATTGAGCAGTTCTTC
TRBJ2-7,.,TRBD2,TRBV7-9,CASRRGTSAYYEQYF,TGTGCCAGCAGAAGGGGGACTAGCGCTTACTACGAGCAGTACTTC
TRBJ1-6,.,.,TRBV11-3,CASSLENSPLHF,TGTGCCAGCAGCTTAGAAAATTCACCCCTCCACTTT
TRBJ1-3,.,.,TRBV19,CASSPGTGNTIYF,TGTGCCAGTAGTCCAGGGACTGGAAACACCATATATTTT
TRBJ2-5,.,.,TRBV4-2,CASSQPEVKTQYF,TGTGCCAGCAGCCAGCCGGAAGTAAAGACCCAGTACTTC
TRBJ2-3,.,.,TRBV7-3,CASSVASTDTQYF,TGTGCCAGCAGCGTAGCTAGCACAGATACGCAGTATTTT
TRBJ2-3,once,TRBD2,TRBV5-1,CASSQDSGGSTDTQYF,TGCGCCAGCAGCCAAGATAGCGGGGGGAGCACAGATACGCAGTATTTT
TRBJ2-2,.,.,TRBV29-1,CSVGRVSGELFF,TGCAGCGTTGGCAGGGTTTCCGGGGAGCTGTTTTTT